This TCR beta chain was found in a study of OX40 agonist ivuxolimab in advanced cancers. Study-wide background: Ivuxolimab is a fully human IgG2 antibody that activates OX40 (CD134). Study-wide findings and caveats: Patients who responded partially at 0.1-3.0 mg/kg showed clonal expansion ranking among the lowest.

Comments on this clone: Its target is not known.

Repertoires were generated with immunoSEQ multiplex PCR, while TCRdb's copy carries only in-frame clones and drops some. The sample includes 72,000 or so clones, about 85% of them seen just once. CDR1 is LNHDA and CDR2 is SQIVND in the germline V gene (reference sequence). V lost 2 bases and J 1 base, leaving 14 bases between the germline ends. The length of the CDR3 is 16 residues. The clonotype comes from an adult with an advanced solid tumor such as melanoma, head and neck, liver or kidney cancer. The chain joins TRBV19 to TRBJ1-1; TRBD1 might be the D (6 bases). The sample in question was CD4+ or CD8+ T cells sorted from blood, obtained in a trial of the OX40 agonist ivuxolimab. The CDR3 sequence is CASSILGRGANTEAFF. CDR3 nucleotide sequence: TGTGCCAGTAGTATATTAGGCAGGGGAGCGAACACTGAAGCTTTCTTT.